Listed below are T cell receptor beta chains from one sample, sequenced in a study of beta chain features in type 1 diabetes. Clones were read by immunoSEQ multiplex PCR, and TCRdb kept only the in-frame ones, dropping some. The sample has some 400,000 clones; less than 15% are singletons. The sequenced sample consisted of naive CD4+ T cells from blood. These receptors were obtained from a woman aged 18-29 years in good health. Each CDR3 is given with its conserved first and last residue. Fields, in order: V gene, J gene, CDR3 protein.

V: TRBV11-3
J: TRBJ2-3
CDR3: CASSFGTSDTDTQYF

V: TRBV23-1
J: TRBJ2-1
CDR3: CANLGLAGAGEQFF

V: TRBV4-3
J: TRBJ1-5
CDR3: CASSQGLTSNQPQHF

V: TRBV4-2
J: TRBJ2-5
CDR3: CASSQDRVADQETQYF

V: TRBV5-4
J: TRBJ1-5
CDR3: CASSVGTGRDQPQHF

V: TRBV7-9
J: TRBJ2-1
CDR3: CASSLGLAVRNEQFF

V: TRBV9
J: TRBJ2-2
CDR3: CASSVVGPGELFF

V: TRBV30
J: TRBJ2-7
CDR3: CAWSVGAEQYF

V: TRBV2
J: TRBJ1-1
CDR3: CASVRRSLTAANTEAFF

V: TRBV18
J: TRBJ1-1
CDR3: CASSRAGNTEAFF

V: TRBV7-9
J: TRBJ2-5
CDR3: CASSTGQGRETQYF

V: TRBV5-6
J: TRBJ1-2
CDR3: CASSLVPGGYTF

V: TRBV15
J: TRBJ2-5
CDR3: CATSRDLGAAQETQYF

V: TRBV14
J: TRBJ2-7
CDR3: CASSLGLAGSIEQYF

V: TRBV29-1
J: TRBJ1-1
CDR3: CSVEPRVSNTEAFF

V: TRBV27
J: TRBJ2-2
CDR3: CASRQQGLAYTGELFF

V: TRBV7-2
J: TRBJ1-1
CDR3: CASSLRGNTEAFF

V: TRBV5-4
J: TRBJ2-6
CDR3: CASSFFGTGGSGANVLTF

V: TRBV4-3
J: TRBJ2-5
CDR3: CASSQERRETQYF

V: TRBV30
J: TRBJ2-1
CDR3: CAWSRGSSYNEQFF

V: TRBV5-4
J: TRBJ2-3
CDR3: CASSFGGISTDTQYF

V: TRBV4-1
J: TRBJ1-5
CDR3: CASSQDGRFRGQGRPQHF

V: TRBV25-1
J: TRBJ2-3
CDR3: CASSAGKYF

V: TRBV6-1
J: TRBJ2-1
CDR3: CASSGRLAGGVFNEQFF

V: TRBV15
J: TRBJ2-3
CDR3: CATSRGGQYTDTQYF

V: TRBV15
J: TRBJ2-1
CDR3: CATSSTSGLSYNEQFF

V: TRBV28
J: TRBJ2-5
CDR3: CASSLVSTGQETQYF

V: TRBV19
J: TRBJ2-1
CDR3: CASSILGQRQFF

V: TRBV7-9
J: TRBJ2-3
CDR3: CASSRRKAGDVDTQYF

V: TRBV18
J: TRBJ2-1
CDR3: CASSDRGGGSNEQFF

V: TRBV10-3
J: TRBJ2-1
CDR3: CAISEKGLRGNEQFF

V: TRBV11-1
J: TRBJ2-5
CDR3: CASSWTSEETQYF

V: TRBV6-5
J: TRBJ2-7
CDR3: CASSYSNRVYEQYF

V: TRBV30
J: TRBJ2-5
CDR3: CAWRHGGLQETQYF

V: TRBV5-1
J: TRBJ1-1
CDR3: CASSFDRPNTEAFF

V: TRBV30
J: TRBJ2-5
CDR3: CAWGQWGYQETQYF

V: TRBV29-1
J: TRBJ2-1
CDR3: CSLRGRLVVDEQFF

V: TRBV9
J: TRBJ2-3
CDR3: CASSLPGLAGVTDTQYF

V: TRBV6-5
J: TRBJ1-1
CDR3: CASSGQGMNTEAFF

V: TRBV5-1
J: TRBJ2-1
CDR3: CASSLDRGNEQFF

V: TRBV27
J: TRBJ2-1
CDR3: CASSPSGTSGLYNEQFF

V: TRBV29-1
J: TRBJ2-7
CDR3: CSVGDSLYEQYF

V: TRBV30
J: TRBJ1-5
CDR3: CAWSVGQSGNQPQHF

V: TRBV7-3
J: TRBJ1-1
CDR3: CASSFNQGRTEAFF

V: TRBV7-8
J: TRBJ2-1
CDR3: CASSLGQGRYNEQFF

V: TRBV9
J: TRBJ2-3
CDR3: CASSSRQGTSTDTQYF

V: TRBV9
J: TRBJ2-3
CDR3: CASSQRLASSTDTQYF

V: TRBV9
J: TRBJ2-3
CDR3: CASSGLAGGSDTQYF

V: TRBV18
J: TRBJ2-4
CDR3: CASSPIGTRGNIQYF

V: TRBV7-2
J: TRBJ1-1
CDR3: CASRGGTGRMNTEAFF

V: TRBV7-2
J: TRBJ1-4
CDR3: CASSFQQGPNEKLFF

V: TRBV19
J: TRBJ1-4
CDR3: CASTTSAIGREKLFF

V: TRBV5-1
J: TRBJ2-6
CDR3: CASTHGVTGANVLTF

V: TRBV4-1
J: TRBJ2-1
CDR3: CASSQGQGARYNEQFF

V: TRBV5-1
J: TRBJ2-7
CDR3: CASSLGPGVTYEQYF

V: TRBV30
J: TRBJ1-2
CDR3: CAWSPSLNYGYTF

V: TRBV15
J: TRBJ1-2
CDR3: CATSRVGQERRYTF

V: TRBV23-1
J: TRBJ1-5
CDR3: CASSPHGTASNDPGQPQHF

V: TRBV30
J: TRBJ1-1
CDR3: CAWSRGITEAFF